This TCR beta chain was identified in a study of blood T cell repertoires in COVID-19. Profiling relied on immunoSEQ multiplex PCR, and the TCRdb table lists in-frame clones only, not all of them. The sample yields hundreds of thousands of clones, roughly 87% seen once. There are 13 residues in the CDR3. V shed 7 bases, J shed 2 bases, and the junction held 6 bases outside the gene matches. Germline V gives CDR1 SQVTM, CDR2 ANQGSEA. This clone was observed a few times. What was sequenced was PBMCs or T cells enriched from blood (not recorded which). The sequence derives from a woman aged 18-29 years with acute COVID-19. V and J are TRBV29-1 and TRBJ2-7; 9 bases are a match to TRBD1. The CDR3 here is CSAGQGQTYEQYF. Here the CDR3 DNA reads TGCAGCGCAGGACAGGGGCAAACCTACGAGCAGTACTTC.